These 9 T cell receptor beta chains came from one sample sequenced in a study of blood T cell repertoires in COVID-19. Clones were read by immunoSEQ multiplex PCR, and TCRdb kept only the in-frame ones, dropping some. The sample gives 200,000 to 250,000 clones, under 90% of which show up once; about a sixth is in the top ten. Sequenced sample: peripheral blood. The receptors shown here come from an elderly woman with active or convalescent COVID-19.

The CDR3, as DNA: TGTGCCAGTAGTATAGGTGGACAGGGGAATCAGCCCCAGCATTTT. Translated, it gives CASSIGGQGNQPQHF. The rearrangement links TRBV19 to TRBJ1-5; 9 positions match TRBD1. CDR1 is LNHDA and CDR2 is SQIVND in the germline V gene (reference sequence). CDR3 size: 15 residues. V lost 1 base to trimming and J lost 4 bases; unmatched junction nucleotides: 2.

The CDR3 protein is CASSPGQGESPLHF. CDR3 DNA sequence: TGTGCCAGCAGCCCGGGACAGGGGGAATCACCCCTCCACTTT. This chain connects TRBV11-1 to TRBJ1-6, with TRBD1 matching 11 bases. The CDR3 loop spans 14 amino acids. Germline CDR1 is SGHAT and CDR2 is FQDESV (reference sequence). The J segment lost 10 bases and the V segment lost 5 bases, leaving 4 bases of the junction unmatched.

Written as DNA, the CDR3 is TGTGCCAGCAGCCGAACAGGGGGAAGCAATCAGCCCCAGCATTTT. Translating it yields CASSRTGGSNQPQHF. The rearrangement links TRBV7-9 to TRBJ1-5, with 8 positions matching TRBD1. Trimming took 5 bases from V and 1 from J; bases not matched to a gene: 4. Germline lookup yields CDR1 SEHNR and CDR2 FQNEAQ (reference sequence). The CDR3 runs 15 residues.

The gene calls are TRBV5-6 and TRBJ1-1, with 8 nucleotides matching TRBD1. Trimming took 3 bases from V and 5 from J; bases not matched to a gene: 3. CDR1 and CDR2 from the germline V gene are SGHDT and YYEEEE. The CDR3 extends over 13 amino acids. The CDR3 DNA is TGTGCCAGCAGCTCAACAGGGGGGACTGAAGCTTTCTTT. This gives the protein CASSSTGGTEAFF.

This sequence joins TRBV9 and TRBJ2-3; 8 bases line up with TRBD2. This CDR3 is built from 15 residues. Germline V gives CDR1 SGDLS, CDR2 YYNGEE. V was clipped by 4 bases and J by 3 bases; unmatched bases: 7. The CDR3 DNA sequence: TGTGCCAGCAGCACGTTAGCGGGAAGGACAGATACGCAGTATTTT. Encoded protein: CASSTLAGRTDTQYF.

The V and J genes are TRBV5-4 and TRBJ2-7, with 7 bases that match TRBD1. The CDR3 totals 15 residues. The germline gives CDR1 SGHNT, CDR2 YYREEE (reference sequence). After removal of 4 bases from V and 3 bases from J, the junction contained 10 bases not matched to a gene. CDR3 protein: CASSPKPGTDYEQYF. In DNA, the CDR3 is TGTGCCAGCAGCCCTAAGCCCGGGACAGACTACGAGCAGTACTTC. The full variable domain, rest sourced from reference TRBV5-4 and TRBJ2-7, is ETGVTQSPTHLIKTRGQQVTLRCSSQSGHNTVSWYQQALGQGPQFIFQYYREEENGRGNFPPRFSGLQFPNYSSELNVNALELDDSALYLCASSPKPGTDYEQYFGPGTRLTVT.

This chain connects TRBV18 to TRBJ2-3; possible D gene TRBD2, 6 bases. The CDR3 loop spans 15 amino acids. V lost 0 bases, J lost 6 bases, and 13 bases lay in between. The V gene's germline CDR1 is KGHSH and CDR2 LQKENI. The CDR3 coding sequence is TGTGCCAGCTCACCACCTCAGGGAGGCGATGATACGCAGTATTTT. It encodes CASSPPQGGDDTQYF.

The chain joins TRBV25-1 to TRBJ2-5; D may be TRBD2 (5 bases). In germline, CDR1 is MGHDK, CDR2 SYGVNS. Trimming took off 6 bases at V and 0 bases at J, with 11 bases between the two ends. The CDR3 has 14 residues. The CDR3 reads CASRLGGYQETQYF. CDR3 DNA: TGTGCCAGCAGACTAGGCGGGTACCAAGAGACCCAGTACTTC.

The count of this clone is one. The chain links TRBV13 to TRBJ1-6, with TRBD1 matching over 8 bases. V shed 3 bases and J 6 bases; nucleotides not matched to a gene: 7. The germline V gene encodes CDR1 PRHDT and CDR2 FYEKMQ (reference sequence). The CDR3 covers 16 residues. The CDR3 nucleotides read TGTGCCAGCAGCTTCGGACAGGGCATGGGTAATTCACCCCTCCACTTT. Amino acid sequence: CASSFGQGMGNSPLHF. The variable domain in full, with the rest retrieved from reference TRBV13 and TRBJ1-6, is AAGVIQSPRHLIKEKRETATLKCYPIPRHDTVYWYQQGPGQDPQFLISFYEKMQSDKGSIPDRFSAQQFSDYHSELNMSSLELGDSALYFCASSFGQGMGNSPLHFGNGTRLTVT.